Below are 31 T cell receptor beta chains sequenced from a single sample in a study of blood T cells in healthy people across ages. A second PCR, run for about 7 to 11 cycles, used a sample-barcoded 5' primer plus a J-beta primer mix. TCRdb re-called the 5' RACE reads through MiXCR, storing one row per CDR3 protein. The table has around 1,800,000 distinct CDR3 sequences, about two fifths seen once. Input material: blood. The receptors were sampled from a human donor in good health.

This clonotype was recorded many times. The chain couples TRBV4-1 to TRBJ2-3, with 12 bases lining up with TRBD2. This CDR3 region has 16 residues. With 4 bases clipped from V and 4 bases from J, the junction kept 6 bases outside the gene matches. Germline V gene lookup returns CDR1 MGHRA and CDR2 YSYEKL. The DNA for the CDR3 is TGCGCCAGCAGCCCTCCCGGACTAGCGGGGTCAGATACGCAGTATTTT. This translates into CASSPPGLAGSDTQYF.

This chain uses TRBV20-1 with TRBJ1-6; weak D call: TRBD1 (6 bases). The CDR3 extends over 14 amino acids. V was trimmed by 6 bases and J by 10 bases, leaving 19 bases between them. Per the germline V gene, CDR1 is DFQATT and CDR2 is SNEGSKA (reference sequence). In DNA, the CDR3 is TGCAGTGCACTATCGACAGGTAGTGGATCACCCCTCCACTTT. It encodes CSALSTGSGSPLHF.

This clonotype appeared a few times. The rearrangement uses TRBV3-1 and TRBJ2-7; D gene ambiguous. Trimming cost V 0 bases and J 0 bases, with 12 bases left between them. Per germline, CDR1 LGHDT and CDR2 YNNKEL (reference sequence). This CDR3 contains 16 residues. The CDR3 sequence: CASSQDKATSSYEQYF. The CDR3 coding sequence is TGTGCCAGCAGCCAAGATAAGGCAACATCCTCCTACGAGCAGTACTTC.

The gene calls are TRBV7-2 and TRBJ2-3, with 7 bases matching TRBD2. V lost 5 bases to trimming and J lost 4 bases; unmatched junction nucleotides: 12. CDR1 and CDR2 from the germline V gene are SGHTA and FQGNSA. This CDR3 is 16 amino acids long. In nucleotides, the CDR3 is TGTGCCAGCAGCCGTTTCGCAGCGGGGTTGGCAGATACGCAGTATTTT. It is translated as CASSRFAAGLADTQYF.

This clonotype was counted a few times. The gene calls are TRBV20-1 and TRBJ1-5; D unresolved. This CDR3 region has 14 residues. The germline V and J ends were trimmed by 6 bases and 1 base, with 13 bases remaining between them. CDR1 is DFQATT and CDR2 is SNEGSKA in the germline V gene (reference sequence). The CDR3, as DNA: TGCAGTGCCATCAAAAGTGGGAGCAATCAGCCCCAGCATTTT. Amino acids: CSAIKSGSNQPQHF.

The table lists this clonotype with a few counts. CDR3 region: CATSRPTGGLGYTF. The CDR3 DNA reads as TGTGCCACCAGCAGACCTACAGGGGGACTCGGCTACACCTTC. The rearrangement links TRBV15 to TRBJ1-2, with 8 bases that match TRBD1. From germline, CDR1 is LNHNV and CDR2 YYDKDF (reference sequence). This CDR3 is 14 amino acids long. V gave up 2 bases and J gave up 8 bases; unmatched junction bases: 7.

CDR3 bases: TGTGCCAGCAGATTCGGGGCATTGGGGACCGGGGAGCTGTTTTTT. Translation: CASRFGALGTGELFF. The chain has TRBV6-2 or TRBV6-3 and TRBJ2-2; either TRBD1 or TRBD2 may fit D (5 bases each). The germline CDR1 and CDR2 sequences are MNHEY and SVGEGT. Trimming took 6 bases from V and 5 from J, leaving 16 bases between them. The CDR3 sequence is 15 residues long.

This clonotype turned up a few times. This rearrangement joins TRBV4-1 to TRBJ2-1; the match to TRBD2 covers 12 bases. V lost 3 bases and J lost 3; bases outside the gene matches: 3. The germline CDR1 and CDR2 sequences are MGHRA and YSYEKL. This CDR3 is 16 amino acids long. CDR3: CASSHPSGGVYNEQFF. CDR3 nucleotide sequence: TGCGCCAGCAGCCACCCTAGCGGGGGGGTCTACAATGAGCAGTTCTTC.

In its sample, this clonotype was seen a few times. The chain couples TRBV5-1 to TRBJ2-3, with 9 positions matching TRBD2. The junction had 9 bases not matched to a gene; V was cut back by 5 bases and J by 2 bases. This CDR3 contains 16 residues. Per germline, CDR1 SGHRS and CDR2 YFSETQ. CDR3 sequence: CASSRASGVNTDTQYF. The CDR3 DNA is TGCGCCAGCAGTCGGGCTAGCGGGGTTAACACAGATACGCAGTATTTT.

About this clonotype: The junction does not match germline at one end; this may be a read error. The rearrangement uses TRBV9 and TRBJ2-5; TRBD2 aligns across 13 bases. Germline lookup yields CDR1 SGDLS and CDR2 YYNGEE. The CDR3 runs 16 residues. The CDR3 DNA reads TGTGCCTGCAGCGGTACTAGCGGGGGGGCGTATGAGACCCAGTACTTC. Translating it yields CACSGTSGGAYETQYF.

J is TRBJ1-6 and V is TRBV5-1; 9 positions match TRBD1. Germline V gene sequence: CDR1 SGHRS, CDR2 YFSETQ. V lost 0 bases to trimming and J lost 8 bases; unmatched junction nucleotides: 6. This CDR3 is built from 16 residues. CDR3 protein: CASSLVGQGFDSPLHF. The CDR3 nucleotides read TGCGCCAGCAGCTTGGTGGGACAGGGATTTGATTCACCCCTCCACTTT.

The V gene is TRBV4-3, the J gene TRBJ2-1; the match to TRBD1 covers 11 bases. With 0 bases clipped from V and 8 bases from J, the junction kept 3 bases outside the gene matches. CDR3 length: 15 residues. Germline CDR1 reads LGHNA; CDR2 reads YSLEER. The CDR3 sequence is CASSQEWTGGHEQFF. In DNA, the CDR3 is TGCGCCAGCAGCCAAGAGTGGACAGGGGGCCATGAGCAGTTCTTC.

This chain connects TRBV6-5 to TRBJ2-5; possible D gene TRBD2, 6 bases. The V end was cut by 6 bases, the J end by 3 bases, with 17 bases between. Germline lookup yields CDR1 MNHEY and CDR2 SVGAGI. This CDR3 is 15 amino acids long. CDR3 bases: TGTGCCAGCAGCTACCGGGACTCAGGTGAAGAGACCCAGTACTTC. This translates into CASSYRDSGEETQYF.

The chain combines TRBV5-1 with TRBJ1-2; 7 bases fit TRBD1. The CDR3 is 16 amino acids. The germline CDR1 and CDR2 sequences are SGHRS and YFSETQ. J gave up 4 bases and V 1 base, and 10 bases lay outside the gene matches. The CDR3 is CASSLSEGAHSYGYTF. The CDR3 nucleotides read TGCGCCAGCAGCTTGTCTGAGGGGGCGCACAGCTATGGCTACACCTTC.

This clonotype was seen a few times. The V and J genes are TRBV11-2 and TRBJ2-1; D is perhaps TRBD2 (5 bases). This CDR3 has 13 residues. Germline V gives CDR1 SGHAT, CDR2 FQNNGV. V dropped 6 bases and J dropped 6 bases, with 12 bases sitting between them. The CDR3 loop is CASSQERVNEQFF. CDR3 in DNA: TGTGCCAGCAGTCAAGAGAGGGTCAATGAGCAGTTCTTC.

The chain links TRBV11-2 to TRBJ2-2; D may be TRBD2 (6 bases). Germline V gives CDR1 SGHAT, CDR2 FQNNGV. This CDR3 is 13 amino acids long. The ends were cut back, 4 bases at V and 6 bases at J, with 9 bases in the middle. The CDR3 DNA sequence: TGTGCCAGCAGCTCGACTAGATCCGGGGAGCTGTTTTTT. This sequence encodes CASSSTRSGELFF.

The chain couples TRBV6-2 or TRBV6-3 to TRBJ2-2; D gene uncertain. This CDR3 is 14 amino acids long. The V end lost 6 bases, the J end lost 0 bases, and 8 bases lay between the germline ends. The germline CDR1 and CDR2 sequences are MNHEY and SVGEGT. The CDR3 sequence: CASSYLPNTGELFF. CDR3 sequence (DNA): TGTGCCAGCAGCTACCTTCCGAACACCGGGGAGCTGTTTTTT.

This clonotype was picked up a small number of times. The CDR3 region is CASSWTSGGVLIYEQYF. The CDR3 DNA reads as TGCGCCAGCAGCTGGACTAGCGGGGGGGTCTTGATTTACGAGCAGTACTTC. The genes are TRBV5-1 and TRBJ2-4; 15 bases agree with TRBD2. The J call is uncertain, as TRBJ2-7 better fits the DNA end. The germline V gene has CDR1 SGHRS and CDR2 YFSETQ. The CDR3 is 17 residues long.

This clonotype appeared many times. The chain combines TRBV6-6 with TRBJ2-1; D is perhaps TRBD1 or TRBD2 (5 bases each). The CDR3 covers 16 residues. The V end lost 6 bases, the J end lost 3 bases, and 18 bases lay between the germline ends. CDR1 and CDR2 (germline): MNHNY, SVGAGI (reference sequence). CDR3 sequence: CASSQWAGTGYNEQFF. Written as DNA, the CDR3 is TGTGCCAGCAGCCAGTGGGCCGGGACCGGCTACAATGAGCAGTTCTTC.

The chain joins TRBV5-1 to TRBJ2-3, with 7 bases fitting TRBD2. This CDR3 region has 14 residues. CDR1 is SGHRS and CDR2 is YFSETQ in the germline V gene. Losses at the gene ends were 7 bases for V and 2 bases for J; bases not matched to a gene: 7. For the CDR3, the DNA is TGCGCCAGCGGTGGGAGGGAGGTCACAGATACGCAGTATTTT. It encodes CASGGREVTDTQYF.

The chain recombines TRBV20-1 with TRBJ2-1; 10 bases are shared with TRBD2. V dropped 0 bases and J dropped 10; count of bases not matched to a gene: 9. Germline V gene sequence: CDR1 DFQATT, CDR2 SNEGSKA (reference sequence). This CDR3 is 15 amino acids long. The CDR3 nucleotides are TGCAGTGCTAGAGATAGCCAGCGGGGGGGCCTAGAGCAGTTCTTC. It codes for CSARDSQRGGLEQFF.

Ten or more counts support this clonotype. The J gene is TRBJ1-2, the V gene TRBV4-1, with D unresolved. The CDR3 runs to 12 residues. Trimming took off 1 base at V and 8 bases at J, with 8 bases between the two ends. The V gene's germline CDR1 is MGHRA and CDR2 YSYEKL. The CDR3 spells CASSQVGYGYTF. The CDR3 DNA is TGCGCCAGCAGCCAAGTCGGGTACGGCTACACCTTC.

V usage is TRBV3-1 and J usage is TRBJ1-2; D is uncertain. Germline loops: CDR1 LGHDT, CDR2 YNNKEL (reference sequence). The CDR3 extends over 15 amino acids. Trimming left V 0 bases short and J 1 base short, with 9 bases between. The CDR3 region is CASSQDWEGNYGYTF. CDR3 nucleotide sequence: TGTGCCAGCAGCCAAGATTGGGAGGGTAACTATGGCTACACCTTC.

The chain couples TRBV5-1 to TRBJ2-3, with a weak D call TRBD1 (5 bases). The CDR3 covers 14 residues. Germline V gene lookup returns CDR1 SGHRS and CDR2 YFSETQ. Trimming left V 0 bases short and J 6 bases short, with 11 bases between. The CDR3 is CASSLAQGSDTQYF. The CDR3, as DNA: TGCGCCAGCAGCTTGGCCCAGGGATCGGATACGCAGTATTTT.

This clonotype appeared a few times. V and J are TRBV29-1 and TRBJ2-7; TRBD1 matches at 11 bases. Trimming cost V 7 bases and J 6 bases; bases outside gene matches: 17. CDR3 length equals 16 residues. From germline, CDR1 is SQVTM and CDR2 ANQGSEA. The CDR3 is CSAIPRPGQGGSEQYF. CDR3 DNA: TGCAGCGCAATACCACGTCCGGGACAGGGGGGGTCCGAGCAGTACTTC.

This chain links TRBV20-1 with TRBJ2-7, with TRBD2 matching 9 bases. With 3 bases clipped from V and 0 bases from J, the junction kept 9 bases outside the gene matches. The germline V gene encodes CDR1 DFQATT and CDR2 SNEGSKA (reference sequence). The CDR3 length is 16 residues. The DNA of the CDR3 is TGCAGTGCTAGTAGGGCTAGCGGGGAATTCTCCTACGAGCAGTACTTC. Protein: CSASRASGEFSYEQYF.

The chain has TRBV7-9 and TRBJ2-4; D gene unclear. CDR1 SEHNR and CDR2 FQNEAQ come from the germline V gene (reference sequence). The CDR3 consists of 15 residues. V gave up 6 bases and J gave up 0 bases, with 12 bases separating them. DNA of the CDR3: TGTGCCAGCAGTCCCCCCCGCGTAGCCAAAAACATTCAGTACTTC. This encodes CASSPPRVAKNIQYF.

The V gene is TRBV7-9, the J gene TRBJ2-7, with a tentative D call TRBD1 (5 bases). Germline-derived CDR1 and CDR2 are SEHNR and FQNEAQ (reference sequence). Trimming stripped 4 bases from V and 1 base from J, with 14 bases between. The CDR3 contains 15 residues. In DNA, the CDR3 is TGTGCCAGCAGCTACGACCAGGGCGGATCCTACGAGCAGTACTTC. Encoded protein: CASSYDQGGSYEQYF.

The CDR3 loop is CSVDMGGYTF. The DNA of the CDR3 is TGCAGCGTTGACATGGGAGGCTACACCTTC. V gene TRBV29-1 combines with J gene TRBJ1-2; D is undetermined. The germline gives CDR1 SQVTM, CDR2 ANQGSEA. This CDR3 spans 10 amino acids. The V end was cut by 3 bases, the J end by 8 bases, with 7 bases between.

In this sample, this clonotype turned up a few times. The gene calls are TRBV29-1 and TRBJ2-3; the D gene could be TRBD1 or TRBD2 (6 bases each). V lost 6 bases and J 7 bases, leaving 32 bases between the germline ends. This CDR3 is built from 18 residues. CDR1 is SQVTM and CDR2 is ANQGSEA in the germline V gene. CDR3 sequence (DNA): TGCAGCGTGGGGGGTGGGGGCCTTCCAGAATATCTCCTTCATACGCAGTATTTT. This encodes CSVGGGGLPEYLLHTQYF.

The rearrangement uses TRBV6-6 and TRBJ2-5, with TRBD2 as a possible D gene (6 bases). The germline V gene has CDR1 MNHNY and CDR2 SVGAGI (reference sequence). The V end was cut by 2 bases, the J end by 4 bases, with 20 bases between. The CDR3 is 17 amino acids. This CDR3 reads CASSYTRDFIMTETQYF. DNA for the CDR3: TGTGCCAGCAGTTACACCCGGGACTTCATCATGACAGAGACCCAGTACTTC.